These T cell receptor beta chains were read from a single sample in a study of neoadjuvant nivolumab and ipilimumab in lung cancer. The data were produced by immunoSEQ multiplex PCR, yet TCRdb's version contains in-frame clones alone and is incomplete. The sample shows approximately 31,000 clones, approximately 92% of them seen only once. The specimen comprised peripheral blood, sampled after neoadjuvant nivolumab, alone or with ipilimumab, at or shortly before surgery. The receptors originated from an adult with non-small cell lung cancer. The CDR3 runs from the conserved cysteine through the conserved F or W. The D gene is left open where the match is weak. Size values are once, few and many counts, or a class for expanded clones, and some rows have none.

j_call: TRBJ2-2
v_call: TRBV11-2
clone_size: -
d_call: -
cdr3_aa: CASSLNTGELFF
cdr3_nt: TGTGCCAGCAGCCTTAACACCGGGGAGCTGTTTTTT

j_call: TRBJ1-2
v_call: TRBV25-1
clone_size: once
d_call: TRBD1
cdr3_aa: CASSEPGDRGDYGYTF
cdr3_nt: TGTGCCAGCAGTGAACCCGGGGACAGGGGGGACTATGGCTACACCTTC

j_call: TRBJ1-1
v_call: TRBV5-1
clone_size: once
d_call: -
cdr3_aa: CASRSNGGSEAFF
cdr3_nt: TGCGCCAGCAGGTCGAACGGGGGTTCTGAAGCTTTCTTT

j_call: TRBJ1-1
v_call: TRBV5-1
clone_size: -
d_call: -
cdr3_aa: CASSLDGVIAFF
cdr3_nt: TGCGCCAGCAGCTTGGACGGGGTAATAGCTTTCTTT

j_call: TRBJ2-7
v_call: TRBV5-1
clone_size: -
d_call: -
cdr3_aa: CASSPTDANYEQYF
cdr3_nt: TGCGCCAGCAGCCCAACTGACGCGAACTACGAGCAGTACTTC

j_call: TRBJ1-2
v_call: TRBV6-5
clone_size: -
d_call: -
cdr3_aa: CASSYSTAYGYTF
cdr3_nt: TGTGCCAGCAGTTACTCGACAGCATATGGCTACACCTTC

j_call: TRBJ2-5
v_call: TRBV15
clone_size: -
d_call: TRBD2
cdr3_aa: CATSQGGLAGAETQYF
cdr3_nt: TGTGCCACCAGTCAAGGGGGACTAGCGGGAGCAGAGACCCAGTACTTC

j_call: TRBJ1-2
v_call: TRBV4-1
clone_size: -
d_call: TRBD1
cdr3_aa: CASSQLQGARYGYTF
cdr3_nt: TGCGCCAGCAGCCAGCTACAGGGGGCCAGGTATGGCTACACCTTC

j_call: TRBJ2-6
v_call: TRBV4-1
clone_size: -
d_call: -
cdr3_aa: CASSQAGTGANVLTF
cdr3_nt: TGCGCCAGCAGCCAAGCGGGAACCGGGGCCAACGTCCTGACTTTC

j_call: TRBJ2-1
v_call: TRBV6-1
clone_size: -
d_call: -
cdr3_aa: CASSGGTPRSYNEQFF
cdr3_nt: TGTGCCAGCAGTGGGGGTACTCCCCGCTCCTACAATGAGCAGTTCTTC

j_call: TRBJ2-3
v_call: TRBV5-1
clone_size: -
d_call: TRBD2
cdr3_aa: CASSPSYRTSGTDTQYF
cdr3_nt: TGCGCCAGCAGTCCCAGCTACCGGACTAGCGGCACAGATACGCAGTATTTT

j_call: TRBJ1-1
v_call: TRBV5-8
clone_size: -
d_call: -
cdr3_aa: CASSRGTMNTEAFF
cdr3_nt: TGTGCCAGCAGTCGCGGGACAATGAACACTGAAGCTTTCTTT

j_call: TRBJ1-2
v_call: TRBV6-1
clone_size: -
d_call: TRBD1
cdr3_aa: CASRELQGVDYGYTF
cdr3_nt: TGTGCCAGCAGAGAATTACAGGGGGTCGACTATGGCTACACCTTC

j_call: TRBJ2-1
v_call: TRBV11-2
clone_size: once
d_call: TRBD2
cdr3_aa: CASRRSGGSTNEQFF
cdr3_nt: TGTGCCAGCCGCCGTAGCGGGGGATCAACAAATGAGCAGTTCTTC

j_call: TRBJ2-1
v_call: TRBV18
clone_size: -
d_call: TRBD2
cdr3_aa: CASSPSQAGIYNEQFF
cdr3_nt: TGTGCCAGCTCACCGTCCCAAGCGGGGATTTACAATGAGCAGTTCTTC

j_call: TRBJ2-1
v_call: TRBV18
clone_size: -
d_call: -
cdr3_aa: CASSPLPTTGRSYNEQFF
cdr3_nt: TGTGCCAGCTCACCCCTCCCGACGACAGGCCGCTCCTACAATGAGCAGTTCTTC

j_call: TRBJ2-1
v_call: TRBV29-1
clone_size: -
d_call: TRBD1
cdr3_aa: CSVRKGTAVNEQFF
cdr3_nt: TGCAGCGTCCGAAAGGGGACAGCGGTCAATGAGCAGTTCTTC

j_call: TRBJ2-1
v_call: TRBV15
clone_size: -
d_call: TRBD1
cdr3_aa: CATSEGTGSNEQFF
cdr3_nt: TGTGCCACCAGTGAAGGGACAGGGAGCAATGAGCAGTTCTTC

j_call: TRBJ2-7
v_call: TRBV7-2
clone_size: -
d_call: -
cdr3_aa: CASSLAVVSYEQYF
cdr3_nt: TGTGCCAGCAGCTTAGCGGTCGTATCCTACGAGCAGTACTTC

j_call: TRBJ1-1
v_call: TRBV7-9
clone_size: -
d_call: -
cdr3_aa: CASSPQWTEAFF
cdr3_nt: TGTGCCAGCAGCCCTCAATGGACTGAAGCTTTCTTT

j_call: TRBJ2-1
v_call: TRBV12-5
clone_size: -
d_call: -
cdr3_aa: CASAGASSYNEQFF
cdr3_nt: TGTGCTAGTGCTGGGGCCAGCTCCTACAATGAGCAGTTCTTC

j_call: TRBJ2-1
v_call: TRBV5-1
clone_size: -
d_call: TRBD1
cdr3_aa: CASSSTSTGNNEQFF
cdr3_nt: TGCGCCAGCAGCTCCACTTCGACAGGGAACAATGAGCAGTTCTTC

j_call: TRBJ2-3
v_call: TRBV5-1
clone_size: -
d_call: TRBD2
cdr3_aa: CASSLVPGTSGTGTDTQYF
cdr3_nt: TGCGCCAGCAGCTTGGTCCCCGGGACTAGCGGGACGGGCACAGATACGCAGTATTTT